Listed below are T cell receptor beta chains from one sample, sequenced in a study of cytomegalovirus exposure and HLA in healthy donors. Repertoires were generated with immunoSEQ multiplex PCR, while TCRdb's copy carries only in-frame clones and drops some. The sample carries 150,000 to 250,000 clones, around 85% recorded once. What was sequenced was PBMCs. Receptors were obtained from a woman in her 50s in good health and CMV-seronegative. Each CDR3 is given with its conserved first and last residue. The order of the fields is D gene, V gene, J gene, clone size, CDR3 DNA, CDR3 protein. The D gene is left open where the match is weak. Expanded clones are given a class, and other clones once, few, many or no size at all.

>TRBD1|TRBV11-2|TRBJ1-1|-
TGTGCCAGCAGCCCTTACAGGGGCACTGAAGCTTTCTTT
CASSPYRGTEAFF
>TRBD1|TRBV6-1|TRBJ2-7|-
TGTGCCAGCGGAAAGGACAGGGGGCCCTACGAGCAGTACTTC
CASGKDRGPYEQYF
>-|TRBV6-4|TRBJ1-2|-
TGTGCCAGCAGCCCGGGGGAAGCTAACTATGGCTACACCTTC
CASSPGEANYGYTF
>TRBD2|TRBV7-9|TRBJ2-3|-
TGTGCCAGCAGCTTGGCTAGCGGGAGAGTAGATACGCAGTATTTT
CASSLASGRVDTQYF
>TRBD1|TRBV30|TRBJ1-2|once
TGTGCCTGCTCGGGACAGTCCGCTAACTATGGCTACACCTTC
CACSGQSANYGYTF
>-|TRBV7-2|TRBJ1-2|-
TGTGCCAGCAGCACCTCCAAGGGGGGGGTGGGAGGCTACACCTTC
CASSTSKGGVGGYTF
>-|TRBV18|TRBJ2-1|-
TGTGCCAGCTCACCTAGAGGATACAATGAGCAGTTCTTC
CASSPRGYNEQFF
>-|TRBV9|TRBJ2-7|-
TGTGCCAGCAGCGTAGGAGCCGATGTTACCTACGAGCAGTACTTC
CASSVGADVTYEQYF
>-|TRBV30|TRBJ1-2|-
TGTGCCTGGAGTGTACAGGCCAGGCGAGCGAACTATGGCTACACCTTC
CAWSVQARRANYGYTF
>TRBD2|TRBV5-4|TRBJ2-1|-
TGTACCAGCAGCTTTGCGACTAGCGGGCGACTCTCCTACAATGAGCAGTTCTTC
CTSSFATSGRLSYNEQFF
>-|TRBV6-1|TRBJ1-5|-
TGTGCCAGCATCTTCCAGTCCAATCAGCCCCAGCATTTT
CASIFQSNQPQHF
>-|TRBV5-6|TRBJ1-1|-
TGTGCCAGCAGCTTGTTCCAGGGGCGAGGGAACACTGAAGCTTTCTTT
CASSLFQGRGNTEAFF
>TRBD1|TRBV4-3|TRBJ2-1|few
TGCGCCAGCAGCCCCGAGGACAGGCTCTCCTACAATGAGCAGTTCTTC
CASSPEDRLSYNEQFF
>-|TRBV5-4|TRBJ2-3|few
TGTGCCAGCAGCTTGGACAGGACAGATACGCAGTATTTT
CASSLDRTDTQYF
>TRBD1|TRBV18|TRBJ1-2|-
TGTGCCAGCTCCCCCGGGACAGGGGTAAACTATGGCTACACCTTC
CASSPGTGVNYGYTF
>-|TRBV19|TRBJ2-7|-
TGTGCCAGTAGTATAGGGGGCGAACCTTCGTACGAGCAGTACTTC
CASSIGGEPSYEQYF
>-|TRBV5-4|TRBJ2-7|once
TGTGCCAGCAGCTCGGTAGCGGCGGGGGAGCAGTACTTC
CASSSVAAGEQYF
>-|TRBV27|TRBJ1-1|few
TGTGCCAGCAGTTTATGGGCAGGGGACACTGAAGCTTTCTTT
CASSLWAGDTEAFF
>-|TRBV7-2|TRBJ1-2|-
TGTGCCAGCAGCTCAACAGGGCGCGGCTACACCTTC
CASSSTGRGYTF
>-|TRBV4-2|TRBJ1-4|-
TGTGCCAGCAGCCAAGTAGGTGGCGGGGAAGAAAAACTGTTTTTT
CASSQVGGGEEKLFF
>-|TRBV5-1|TRBJ2-1|-
TGCGCCAGCAGCTTGGTGGTAGCTGGTCCGGGTAAGCAGTTCTTC
CASSLVVAGPGKQFF
>-|TRBV30|TRBJ2-2|-
TGTGCCTGCACTCTGCGTGGCACCGGGGAGCTGTTTTTT
CACTLRGTGELFF